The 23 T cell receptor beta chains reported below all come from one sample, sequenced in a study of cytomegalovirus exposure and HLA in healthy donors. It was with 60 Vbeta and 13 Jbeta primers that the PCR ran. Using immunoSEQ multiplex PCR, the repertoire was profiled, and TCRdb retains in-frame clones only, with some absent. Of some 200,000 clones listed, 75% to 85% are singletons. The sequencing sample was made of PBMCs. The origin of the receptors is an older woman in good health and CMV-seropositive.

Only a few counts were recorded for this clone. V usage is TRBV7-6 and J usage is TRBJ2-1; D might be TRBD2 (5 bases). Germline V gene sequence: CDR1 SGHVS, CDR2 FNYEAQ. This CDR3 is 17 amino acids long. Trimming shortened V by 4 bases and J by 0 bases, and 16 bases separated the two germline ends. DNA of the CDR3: TGTGCCAGCAGCTCACTCGGACTGGGTTCCTCCTACAATGAGCAGTTCTTC. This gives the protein CASSSLGLGSSYNEQFF.

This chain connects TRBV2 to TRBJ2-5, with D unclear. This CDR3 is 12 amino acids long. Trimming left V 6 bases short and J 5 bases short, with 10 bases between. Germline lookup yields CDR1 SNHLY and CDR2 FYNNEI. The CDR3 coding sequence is TGTGCCAGCAGGAGCACTCCGGAGACCCAGTACTTC. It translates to CASRSTPETQYF.

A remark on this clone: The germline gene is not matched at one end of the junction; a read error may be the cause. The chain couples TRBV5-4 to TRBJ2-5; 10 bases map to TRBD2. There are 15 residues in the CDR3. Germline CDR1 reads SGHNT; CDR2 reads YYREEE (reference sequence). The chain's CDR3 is CASSALAGDQETQYF. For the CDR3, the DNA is TGTGCCAGCAGCGCCCTAGCGGGGGACCAGGAGACCCAGTACTTC.

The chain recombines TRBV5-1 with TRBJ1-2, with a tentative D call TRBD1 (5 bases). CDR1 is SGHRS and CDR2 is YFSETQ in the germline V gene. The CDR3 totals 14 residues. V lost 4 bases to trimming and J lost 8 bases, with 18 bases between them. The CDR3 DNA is TGCGCCAGCAGCATCGAGACAGCCAGCGCGGGCTACACCTTC. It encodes CASSIETASAGYTF.

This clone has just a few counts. The CDR3 here is CASSPGQGAEDTEAFF. In nucleotides, the CDR3 is TGCGCCAGCAGCCCGGGACAGGGGGCGGAGGACACTGAAGCTTTCTTT. This rearrangement joins TRBV5-1 to TRBJ1-1; 12 bases line up with TRBD1. Germline V lookup: CDR1 SGHRS, CDR2 YFSETQ. The CDR3 length is 16 residues. After removal of 4 bases from V and 3 bases from J, the junction contained 7 bases not matched to a gene.

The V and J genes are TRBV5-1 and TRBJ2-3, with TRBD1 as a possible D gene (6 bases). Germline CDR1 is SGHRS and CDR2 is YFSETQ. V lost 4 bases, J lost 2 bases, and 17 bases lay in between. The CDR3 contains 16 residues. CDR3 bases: TGCGCCAGCAGCCCTGGAAGGGACATGATCACAGATACGCAGTATTTT. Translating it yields CASSPGRDMITDTQYF.

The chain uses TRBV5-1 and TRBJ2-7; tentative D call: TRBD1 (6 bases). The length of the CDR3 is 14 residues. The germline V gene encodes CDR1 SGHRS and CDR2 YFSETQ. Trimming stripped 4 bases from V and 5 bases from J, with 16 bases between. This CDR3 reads CASSGPGTSNEQYF. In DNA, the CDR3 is TGCGCCAGCAGCGGACCCGGGACATCTAACGAGCAGTACTTC.

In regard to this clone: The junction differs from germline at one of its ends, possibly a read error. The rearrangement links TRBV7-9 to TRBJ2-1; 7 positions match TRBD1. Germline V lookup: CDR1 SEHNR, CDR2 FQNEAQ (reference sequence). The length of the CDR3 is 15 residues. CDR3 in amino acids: CAGSQTLGGHNEQFF. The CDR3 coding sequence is TGTGCCGGCAGCCAAACGTTAGGGGGCCACAATGAGCAGTTCTTC.

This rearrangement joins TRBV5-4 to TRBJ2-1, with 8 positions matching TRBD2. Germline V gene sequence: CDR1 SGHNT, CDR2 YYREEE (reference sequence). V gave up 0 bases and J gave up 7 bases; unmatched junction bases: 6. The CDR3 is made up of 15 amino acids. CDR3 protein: CASSLAGGAENEQFF. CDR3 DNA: TGTGCCAGCAGCTTGGCGGGGGGGGCCGAGAATGAGCAGTTCTTC.

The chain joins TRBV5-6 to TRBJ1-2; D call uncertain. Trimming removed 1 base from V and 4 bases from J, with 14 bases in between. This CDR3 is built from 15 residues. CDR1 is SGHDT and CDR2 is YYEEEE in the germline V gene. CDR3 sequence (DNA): TGTGCCAGCAGCTTGTTTCGGACTTACACCTATGGCTACACCTTC. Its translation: CASSLFRTYTYGYTF.

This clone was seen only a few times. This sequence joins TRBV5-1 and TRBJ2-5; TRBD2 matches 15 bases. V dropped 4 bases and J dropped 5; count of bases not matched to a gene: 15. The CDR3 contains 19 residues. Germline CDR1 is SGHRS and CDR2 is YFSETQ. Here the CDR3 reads CASSPGRTSGRVSRETQYF. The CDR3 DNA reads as TGCGCCAGCAGCCCCGGCAGGACTAGCGGGAGGGTCTCCAGGGAGACCCAGTACTTC.

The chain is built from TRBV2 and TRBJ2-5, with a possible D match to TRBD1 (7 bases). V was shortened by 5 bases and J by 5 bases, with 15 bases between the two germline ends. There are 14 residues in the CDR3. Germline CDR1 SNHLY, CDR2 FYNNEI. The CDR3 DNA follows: TGTGCCAGCAGTCCCCGCCAGGGGGGTGAGACCCAGTACTTC. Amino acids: CASSPRQGGETQYF.

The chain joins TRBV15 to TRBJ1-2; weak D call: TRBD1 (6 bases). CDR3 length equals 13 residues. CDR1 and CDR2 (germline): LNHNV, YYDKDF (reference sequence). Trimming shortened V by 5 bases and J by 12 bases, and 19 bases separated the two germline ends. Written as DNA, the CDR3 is TGTGCCACCAGCTCTTCTCCGTTGGGGGCGGACACCTTC. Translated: CATSSSPLGADTF.

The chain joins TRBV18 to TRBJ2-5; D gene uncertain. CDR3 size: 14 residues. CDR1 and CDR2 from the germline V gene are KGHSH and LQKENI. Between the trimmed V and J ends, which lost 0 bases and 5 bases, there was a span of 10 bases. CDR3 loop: CASSPPGSRETQYF. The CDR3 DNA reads TGTGCCAGCTCACCACCGGGTTCGCGGGAGACCCAGTACTTC.

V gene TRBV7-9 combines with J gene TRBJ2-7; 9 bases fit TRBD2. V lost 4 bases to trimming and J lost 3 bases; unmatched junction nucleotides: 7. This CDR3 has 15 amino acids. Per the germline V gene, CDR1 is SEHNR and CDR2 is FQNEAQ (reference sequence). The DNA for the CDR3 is TGTGCCAGCAGCTCCAGGACTAGCGAGATCTACGAGCAGTACTTC. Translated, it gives CASSSRTSEIYEQYF.

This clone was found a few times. CDR3 amino acids: CASSTKDRENSPLHF. In DNA form, the CDR3 reads TGTGCCAGCAGCACGAAGGACAGGGAAAATTCACCCCTCCACTTT. The chain links TRBV7-2 to TRBJ1-6; 8 nucleotides line up with TRBD1. J lost 7 bases, V lost 5 bases, and 7 bases had no gene match. The germline CDR1 and CDR2 sequences are SGHTA and FQGNSA. This CDR3 comprises 15 residues.

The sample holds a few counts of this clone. The CDR3 protein is CASSQDGGAGGETQYF. CDR3 nucleotides: TGTGCCAGCAGCCAAGATGGCGGAGCGGGGGGAGAGACCCAGTACTTC. This chain links TRBV4-2 with TRBJ2-5; 9 bases fit TRBD2. Germline V lookup: CDR1 LGHNA, CDR2 YNFKEQ. V lost 0 bases, J lost 4 bases, and 6 bases stayed unmatched. The CDR3 sequence is 16 residues long.

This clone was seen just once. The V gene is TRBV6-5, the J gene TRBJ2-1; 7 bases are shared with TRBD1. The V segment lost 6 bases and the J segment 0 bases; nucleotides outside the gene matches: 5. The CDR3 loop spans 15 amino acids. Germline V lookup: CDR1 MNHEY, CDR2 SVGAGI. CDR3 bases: TGTGCCAGCAGAACAGGGGCCCTCTCCTACAATGAGCAGTTCTTC. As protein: CASRTGALSYNEQFF.

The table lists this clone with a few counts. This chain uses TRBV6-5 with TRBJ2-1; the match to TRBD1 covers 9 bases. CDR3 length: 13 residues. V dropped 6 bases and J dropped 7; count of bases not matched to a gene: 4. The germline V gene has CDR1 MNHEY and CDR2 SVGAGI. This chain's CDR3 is CASRRDRDNEQFF. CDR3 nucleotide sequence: TGTGCCAGCAGAAGGGACAGGGATAATGAGCAGTTCTTC.

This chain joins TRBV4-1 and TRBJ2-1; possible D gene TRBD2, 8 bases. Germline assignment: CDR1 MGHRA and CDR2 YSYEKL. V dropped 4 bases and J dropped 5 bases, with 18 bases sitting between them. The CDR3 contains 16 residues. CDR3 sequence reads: CASSPGGRTSNNEQFF. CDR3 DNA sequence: TGCGCCAGCAGCCCAGGGGGGAGGACTAGCAACAATGAGCAGTTCTTC.

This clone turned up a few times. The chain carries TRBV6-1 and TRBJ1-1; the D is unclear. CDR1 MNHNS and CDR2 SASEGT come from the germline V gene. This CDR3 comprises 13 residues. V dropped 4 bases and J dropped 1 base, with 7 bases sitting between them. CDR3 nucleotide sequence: TGTGCCAGCAGTGGACAAAGGAACACTGAAGCTTTCTTT. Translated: CASSGQRNTEAFF.

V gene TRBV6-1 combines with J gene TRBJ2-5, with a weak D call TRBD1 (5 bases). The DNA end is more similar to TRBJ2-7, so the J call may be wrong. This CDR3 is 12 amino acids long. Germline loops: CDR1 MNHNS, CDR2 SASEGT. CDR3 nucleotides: TGTGCCAGCAGGACAGTGTCCTACGAGCAGTACTTC. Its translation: CASRTVSYEQYF.

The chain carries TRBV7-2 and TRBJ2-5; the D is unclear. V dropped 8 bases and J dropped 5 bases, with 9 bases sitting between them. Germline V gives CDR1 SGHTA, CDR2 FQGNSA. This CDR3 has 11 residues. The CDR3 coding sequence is TGTGCCAGCTCCAAACACGAGACCCAGTACTTC. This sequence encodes CASSKHETQYF.